Listed below are T cell receptor beta chains from one sample, sequenced in a study of cytomegalovirus exposure and HLA in healthy donors. Profiling relied on immunoSEQ multiplex PCR, and the TCRdb table lists in-frame clones only, not all of them. The sample gives roughly 200,000 clones, approximately 80% of which show up once; 2.9% is in the top ten. The sample comprised PBMCs. The receptors stem from a man under 40 in good health and CMV-seronegative. Each CDR3 is given with its conserved first and last residue. Fields, in order: CDR3 protein, CDR3 DNA, D gene, J gene, V gene, clone size. The D gene is left open where the match is weak. Clone size is given for some rows only: seen once, a few or many times, or a class if the clone is expanded.

CDR3: CATSSGTGSSYEQYF; DNA: TGTGCCACCAGCAGCGGGACAGGGAGCTCCTACGAGCAGTACTTC; D: TRBD1; J: TRBJ2-7; V: TRBV15; size: once
CDR3: CASSLVRTASYEQYF; DNA: TGCGCCAGCAGCTTGGTTCGGACAGCCTCCTACGAGCAGTACTTC; D: -; J: TRBJ2-7; V: TRBV5-1; size: -
CDR3: CASSVGAGGLADTQYF; DNA: TGTGCCAGCAGCGTAGGGGCGGGGGGGCTAGCTGATACGCAGTATTTT; D: TRBD2; J: TRBJ2-3; V: TRBV9; size: -
CDR3: CASSLLTGRTTEAFF; DNA: TGTGCCAGCAGCTTGTTGACAGGGAGAACCACTGAAGCTTTCTTT; D: TRBD1; J: TRBJ1-1; V: TRBV5-8; size: -
CDR3: CASSYPDRARDTQYF; DNA: TGTGCCAGCAGTTACCCGGACAGGGCGAGAGATACGCAGTATTTT; D: TRBD1; J: TRBJ2-3; V: TRBV6-6; size: -
CDR3: CASSLARNYGYTF; DNA: TGTGCCAGCAGCTTAGCGCGCAACTATGGCTACACCTTC; D: -; J: TRBJ1-2; V: TRBV7-6; size: -
CDR3: CATLNRFGYTF; DNA: TGTGCCACGCTAAACCGGTTCGGCTACACCTTC; D: -; J: TRBJ1-2; V: TRBV9; size: once
CDR3: CASSGTGRGRGQPQHF; DNA: TGTGCCAGCAGCGGGACCGGGAGGGGGCGAGGGCAGCCCCAGCATTTT; D: TRBD1; J: TRBJ1-5; V: TRBV5-5; size: -
CDR3: CASSSTNEQFF; DNA: TGTGCCAGCAGCTCGACTAATGAGCAGTTCTTC; D: -; J: TRBJ2-1; V: TRBV5-4; size: -
CDR3: CASGGQGLDTQYF; DNA: TGTGCCAGCGGAGGACAGGGTTTGGATACGCAGTATTTT; D: TRBD1; J: TRBJ2-3; V: TRBV7-9; size: -
CDR3: CAIQAADSEKLFF; DNA: TGTGCCATCCAAGCCGCGGACAGTGAAAAACTGTTTTTT; D: -; J: TRBJ1-4; V: TRBV19; size: -
CDR3: CASSDLRAGGVQETQYF; DNA: TGTGCCAGCAGTGATCTCCGGGCAGGGGGAGTCCAAGAGACCCAGTACTTC; D: TRBD1; J: TRBJ2-5; V: TRBV28; size: -
CDR3: CASSTLDRLYGYTF; DNA: TGCGCCAGCAGCACCCTCGACAGACTCTATGGCTACACCTTC; D: -; J: TRBJ1-2; V: TRBV5-1; size: -
CDR3: CASSQQGASNSPLHF; DNA: TGCGCCAGCAGCCAACAGGGGGCGAGTAATTCACCCCTCCACTTT; D: TRBD1; J: TRBJ1-6; V: TRBV4-1; size: -
CDR3: CATSPGTATNEKLFF; DNA: TGTGCCACCAGTCCTGGGACAGCAACTAATGAAAAACTGTTTTTT; D: TRBD1; J: TRBJ1-4; V: TRBV15; size: once
CDR3: CASTSGGGGSGASVLTF; DNA: TGTGCCAGCACCTCCGGCGGGGGGGGTTCTGGGGCCAGCGTCCTGACTTTC; D: TRBD2; J: TRBJ2-6; V: TRBV7-2; size: -